This passage covers 9 T cell receptor beta chains from one sample sequenced in a study of CD4 and CD8 cells across lung adenocarcinoma regions. TCRdb fed the PCR reads into MiXCR, producing one record per CDR3 protein. The data hold about 23,000 distinct CDR3 sequences, with under 65% observed a single time. Sequences were obtained from CD4+ T cells from the center of a lung tumor. Source of these receptors: a male donor with lung adenocarcinoma. The CD4 and CD8 labels of this study may be unreliable.

This sequence joins TRBV6-1 and TRBJ1-1; the D gene is possibly TRBD1 (5 bases). Germline CDR1 MNHNS, CDR2 SASEGT. The length of the CDR3 is 14 residues. The ends were cut back, 7 bases at V and 0 bases at J, with 12 bases in the middle. DNA for the CDR3: TGTGCCAGCACCCGGGGGTCCATGAACACTGAAGCTTTCTTT. It translates to CASTRGSMNTEAFF.

This clonotype was seen ten or more times. J is TRBJ2-3 and V is TRBV25-1; D is possibly TRBD2 (6 bases). V was pared by 4 bases and J by 4 bases, with 9 bases between. The CDR3 sequence is 13 residues long. CDR1 and CDR2 (germline): MGHDK, SYGVNS. CDR3 DNA sequence: TGTGCCAGCAGTGCAGCGGGTGCAGATACGCAGTATTTT. This codes for CASSAAGADTQYF. The full variable domain, its missing parts supplied by reference TRBV25-1 and TRBJ2-3, is EADIYQTPRYLVIGTGKKITLECSQTMGHDKMYWYQQDPGMELHLIHYSYGVNSTEKGDLSSESTVSRIRTEHFPLTLESARPSHTSQYLCASSAAGADTQYFGPGTRLTVL.

This chain uses TRBV27 with TRBJ2-1; D is possibly TRBD2 (7 bases). V lost 8 bases, J lost 10 bases, and 21 bases lay in between. The CDR3 runs to 14 residues. Germline assignment: CDR1 MNHEY and CDR2 SMNVEV (reference sequence). CDR3 in amino acids: CASLEKAGAYEQFF. Here the CDR3 DNA reads TGTGCCAGCCTTGAAAAGGCGGGGGCCTACGAGCAGTTCTTC.

This chain links TRBV6-1 with TRBJ2-4, with D tentatively TRBD2 (6 bases). There are 18 residues in the CDR3. CDR1 and CDR2 from the germline V gene are MNHNS and SASEGT. The CDR3 protein is CAGFGGAGRGRAKNTQYF. The CDR3 region has the DNA TGTGCGGGCTTTGGAGGGGCGGGGCGGGGCCGAGCCAAAAACACCCAGTACTTC.

This clonotype was seen more than once but under ten times. Here the CDR3 reads CASSVGPEGDEQYF. CDR3 DNA: TGTGCCAGCAGTGTGGGCCCTGAAGGTGACGAGCAGTACTTC. This rearrangement joins TRBV6-1 to TRBJ2-1; unclear D gene. The J call may be in error: the DNA end matches TRBJ2-7 better. In germline, CDR1 is MNHNS, CDR2 SASEGT. CDR3 size: 14 residues.

This clonotype was counted only a few times. The J gene is TRBJ2-1, the V gene TRBV20-1, with 11 bases matching TRBD2. The CDR3 runs 15 residues. Per germline, CDR1 DFQATT and CDR2 SNEGSKA (reference sequence). The trim removed 6 bases at V and 3 bases at J, leaving 7 bases unmatched. The CDR3 nucleotides read TGCAGTGCCAGACCGGGACTAGCGGACTACAATGAGCAGTTCTTC. It yields the protein CSARPGLADYNEQFF.

This clonotype has ten or more counts. The chain joins TRBV5-1 to TRBJ2-5; D is uncertain. CDR1 is SGHRS and CDR2 is YFSETQ in the germline V gene. V was clipped by 5 bases and J by 1 base, with 12 bases between them. The CDR3 runs 14 residues. CDR3 nucleotide sequence: TGCGCCAGCAGTTACGACTCAACCCAAGAGACCCAGTACTTC. Translating gives CASSYDSTQETQYF. Full variable domain (rest looked up from reference TRBV5-1 and TRBJ2-5): KAGVTQTPRYLIKTRGQQVTLSCSPISGHRSVSWYQQTPGQGLQFLFEYFSETQRNKGNFPGRFSGRQFSNSRSEMNVSTLELGDSALYLCASSYDSTQETQYFGPGTRLLVL.

This chain uses TRBV6-4 with TRBJ2-3, with 8 nucleotides matching TRBD2. The CDR3 is 15 amino acids. With 9 bases clipped from V and 5 bases from J, the junction kept 13 bases outside the gene matches. CDR1 is MRHNA and CDR2 is SNTAGT in the germline V gene. The CDR3 DNA is TGTGCCAGGGGTGACGGGAGCGGGAGTGAAGATACGCAGTATTTT. Translated, it gives CARGDGSGSEDTQYF.

Worth noting for this clonotype: Its ends do not fully match the called genes, so a read error is possible. The genes are TRBV10-1 and TRBJ2-3; 7 nucleotides match TRBD2. Germline values: CDR1 WNHNN, CDR2 SYGVQD (reference sequence). The CDR3 has 14 amino acids. CDR3 coding DNA: TGCGCCACCTCGGGGCGGGGGACGGTAGATACGCAGTATTTC. Protein: CATSGRGTVDTQYF.